This paragraph covers one T cell receptor beta chain sequence. Its antigen is currently unknown. The CDR3 runs 16 residues. With V trimmed by 3 bases and J by 2 bases, 5 bases remained unmatched. Germline V lookup: CDR1 MGHRA, CDR2 YSYEKL. The sample belongs to a study of T-cell memory formation after mild COVID-19. Study-level findings and limits: Of the contracting clones, CD4+ ones lay mainly in CM and EM, and CD8+ ones in EMRA. A balance of CD4 and CD8 characterized clones contracting day 15 to 85, whereas later expanders leaned CD4+.

TCRdb redid the calling of the 5' RACE reads with MiXCR, one entry per CDR3 protein. This sample has 150,000 to 200,000 distinct CDR3 sequences; 14% occur once, and the top ten carry roughly 13%. The origin of this receptor is an adult woman who had mild COVID-19 (a few samples of this study predate the infection). Cell type and time point are not known. The sequencing sample was made of PBMCs or a T cell subset sorted from them (not recorded which). The chain recombines TRBV4-1 with TRBJ2-2, with TRBD1 matching over 8 bases. In DNA, the CDR3 is TGCGCCAGCAGCCATCGCCAGGGGGCCAACACCGGGGAGCTGTTTTTT. Residues: CASSHRQGANTGELFF.